These T cell receptor beta chains were read from a single sample in a study of blood T cell repertoires in COVID-19. Measured with immunoSEQ multiplex PCR; TCRdb has only the in-frame clones, and not every one. Of 150,000 to 200,000 clones listed, about 87% are singletons. Sequencing was performed on peripheral blood. These receptor sequences come from a woman in her 70s with COVID-19, enrolled during active disease. Both conserved end residues are part of each CDR3. D genes are given only for firm matches. Clone size appears in some rows only: once, few, many, or a class for an expanded clone.

d_call: TRBD2; j_call: TRBJ2-3; clone_size: .; v_call: TRBV7-3; cdr3_nt: TGTGCCAGCAGCTTAGGCGGACTAGCATCGGATACGCAGTATTTT; cdr3_aa: CASSLGGLASDTQYF
d_call: TRBD1; j_call: TRBJ2-3; clone_size: .; v_call: TRBV28; cdr3_nt: TGTGCCAGCAGTCTAACAGGGGGCGCTTATACGCAGTATTTT; cdr3_aa: CASSLTGGAYTQYF
d_call: TRBD2; j_call: TRBJ2-5; clone_size: .; v_call: TRBV4-1; cdr3_nt: TGCGCCAGCAGCCAAGATGGGACTAGCGGGGGGGGAGAGACCCAGTACTTC; cdr3_aa: CASSQDGTSGGGETQYF
d_call: .; j_call: TRBJ2-2; clone_size: .; v_call: TRBV3-1/TRBV3-2; cdr3_nt: TGTGCCAGCAGCCAAGATGACGGGAGCGGCACCGGGGAGCTGTTTTTT; cdr3_aa: CASSQDDGSGTGELFF
d_call: TRBD1; j_call: TRBJ2-5; clone_size: .; v_call: TRBV9; cdr3_nt: TGTGCCAGCAGCGTAGGGGACAGCTGGCGAGAGACCCAGTACTTC; cdr3_aa: CASSVGDSWRETQYF
d_call: TRBD2; j_call: TRBJ2-5; clone_size: .; v_call: TRBV5-1; cdr3_nt: TGCGCCAGCAGCTTCAGCGGGGTCCAAGAGACCCAGTACTTC; cdr3_aa: CASSFSGVQETQYF
d_call: TRBD1; j_call: TRBJ2-5; clone_size: .; v_call: TRBV5-1; cdr3_nt: TGCGCCAGCCGAACCCCGGGACAGGGGTCAGGGACCCAGTACTTC; cdr3_aa: CASRTPGQGSGTQYF
d_call: .; j_call: TRBJ2-1; clone_size: once; v_call: TRBV7-3; cdr3_nt: TGTGCCAGCAGCCCGCAGGGGAGGGATGAGCAGTTCTTC; cdr3_aa: CASSPQGRDEQFF
d_call: TRBD2; j_call: TRBJ2-5; clone_size: .; v_call: TRBV9; cdr3_nt: TGTGCCAGCAGCGCGTCACCAATCGTAACCGGGACTAGCGGGAGCAGACAAGAGACCCAGTACTTC; cdr3_aa: CASSASPIVTGTSGSRQETQYF
d_call: .; j_call: TRBJ2-1; clone_size: .; v_call: TRBV25-1; cdr3_nt: TGTGCCAGCAGTGTGCGGTCGGCCTACAATGAGCAGTTCTTC; cdr3_aa: CASSVRSAYNEQFF
d_call: TRBD1; j_call: TRBJ1-2; clone_size: few; v_call: TRBV6-4; cdr3_nt: TGTGCCAGCAACAGGGGTCAAGAAGGCTACACCTTC; cdr3_aa: CASNRGQEGYTF
d_call: .; j_call: TRBJ1-2; clone_size: .; v_call: TRBV6-2/TRBV6-3; cdr3_nt: TGTGCCAGCAGTTTGGCGGCACTCTATGGCTACACCTTC; cdr3_aa: CASSLAALYGYTF
d_call: .; j_call: TRBJ2-3; clone_size: .; v_call: TRBV5-5; cdr3_nt: TGTGCCAGCAGCTTGGTTCACTACACAGATACGCAGTATTTT; cdr3_aa: CASSLVHYTDTQYF
d_call: .; j_call: TRBJ1-1; clone_size: once; v_call: TRBV5-1; cdr3_nt: TGCGCCAGCAGCTTGGAATGGGGCCAGGGGCTAGCTTTCTTT; cdr3_aa: CASSLEWGQGLAFF
d_call: .; j_call: TRBJ2-7; clone_size: .; v_call: TRBV3-1/TRBV3-2; cdr3_nt: TGTGCCAGCAGCCAAATCTTGGACAGCGCCTACGAGCAGTACTTC; cdr3_aa: CASSQILDSAYEQYF
d_call: .; j_call: TRBJ2-3; clone_size: .; v_call: TRBV20-1; cdr3_nt: TGCAGTGCTCAGAAGAAAGATACGCAGTATTTT; cdr3_aa: CSAQKKDTQYF
d_call: .; j_call: TRBJ2-1; clone_size: .; v_call: TRBV18; cdr3_nt: TGTGCCAGCTCACAGGGGGTTGGCGGGAGTCTAAATGAGCAGTTCTTC; cdr3_aa: CASSQGVGGSLNEQFF
d_call: .; j_call: TRBJ2-3; clone_size: .; v_call: TRBV24-1; cdr3_nt: TGTGCCACCAGTGATTTTTGGGGGTCCGGGGGTAAAGATACGCAGTATTTT; cdr3_aa: CATSDFWGSGGKDTQYF
d_call: TRBD2; j_call: TRBJ2-7; clone_size: .; v_call: TRBV28; cdr3_nt: TGTGCCAGCACCTCCGCGGGACTAGCGGTCTACGAGCAGTACTTC; cdr3_aa: CASTSAGLAVYEQYF
d_call: TRBD1; j_call: TRBJ1-2; clone_size: few; v_call: TRBV28; cdr3_nt: TGTGCCAGCAGCTCAGGGGGTAACTATGGCTACACCTTC; cdr3_aa: CASSSGGNYGYTF
d_call: .; j_call: TRBJ1-5; clone_size: .; v_call: TRBV3-1/TRBV3-2; cdr3_nt: TGTGCCAGCAGCCAAGGCCAGGTTCTCCAGCCCCAGCATTTT; cdr3_aa: CASSQGQVLQPQHF
d_call: .; j_call: TRBJ2-3; clone_size: once; v_call: TRBV2; cdr3_nt: TGTGCCAGTCTTGTTCCCCCCGATACGCAGTATTTT; cdr3_aa: CASLVPPDTQYF
d_call: .; j_call: TRBJ1-5; clone_size: .; v_call: TRBV27; cdr3_nt: TGTGCCAGCAGTTTAGGCAGGGGCGGTCAGCCCCAGCATTTT; cdr3_aa: CASSLGRGGQPQHF
d_call: TRBD1; j_call: TRBJ2-7; clone_size: .; v_call: TRBV5-4; cdr3_nt: TGTGCCAGCAGCTTACCGGGAAGCAGGGGGATCAACGAGCAGTACTTC; cdr3_aa: CASSLPGSRGINEQYF
d_call: .; j_call: TRBJ2-7; clone_size: .; v_call: TRBV6-6; cdr3_nt: TGTGCCAGCAGTCCCCAGTCCGAGCAGTACTTC; cdr3_aa: CASSPQSEQYF
d_call: TRBD2; j_call: TRBJ2-1; clone_size: .; v_call: TRBV19; cdr3_nt: TGTGCCAGTAGTATAGTGGGAGGACTAGCGGGAGGATACAATGAGCAGTTCTTC; cdr3_aa: CASSIVGGLAGGYNEQFF
d_call: .; j_call: TRBJ1-2; clone_size: .; v_call: TRBV6-5; cdr3_nt: TGTGCCAGCAGCCTCGGAACGTGGGCAGGCTACACCTTC; cdr3_aa: CASSLGTWAGYTF
d_call: TRBD1; j_call: TRBJ1-2; clone_size: .; v_call: TRBV7-9; cdr3_nt: TGTGCCAGCAGGAGCTTAAAGGGACAGGGGGCGTTAGGCTACACCTTC; cdr3_aa: CASRSLKGQGALGYTF
d_call: TRBD1; j_call: TRBJ2-1; clone_size: .; v_call: TRBV6-5; cdr3_nt: TGTGCCAGCACCGGGACAGGGGACAATGAGCAGTTCTTC; cdr3_aa: CASTGTGDNEQFF